The 7 T cell receptor beta chains below were found in one sample sequenced in a study of T cells in Graves' hyperthyroidism and ophthalmopathy. Regions amplified from RNA transcripts were the TCR beta CDR3 regions. The TCR CDR3 first-round RT-PCR relied on the HTBI primer set. MiXCR, applied by TCRdb to the multiplex PCR reads, yields one record per CDR3 protein. The profile shows some 500,000 distinct CDR3 sequences, roughly a sixth of them singletons. Sequenced: blood. Receptors were obtained from a woman in her thirties with Graves' ophthalmopathy.

This clonotype was detected ten times or more. V gene TRBV12-3 or TRBV12-4 combines with J gene TRBJ1-5, with D possibly being TRBD1 (6 bases). V lost 6 bases and J lost 0, with 15 bases in between. This CDR3 is 16 amino acids long. CDR3 protein: CASSIGGGNSNQPQHF. The CDR3 region has the DNA TGTGCCAGCAGCATAGGGGGGGGGAATAGCAATCAGCCCCAGCATTTT.

This clonotype was detected many times. CDR3 amino acids: CASRLTSGIYNEQFF. Written as DNA, the CDR3 is TGTGCCAGCAGGTTAACTAGCGGGATTTACAATGAGCAGTTCTTC. This rearrangement joins TRBV6-1 to TRBJ2-1, with 10 bases identical to TRBD2. This CDR3 region has 15 residues. Germline lookup yields CDR1 MNHNS and CDR2 SASEGT. The V and J ends lost 6 bases and 4 bases, in that order; junction bases with no gene match: 6.

This clonotype was found once. The J gene is TRBJ2-3, the V gene TRBV25-1; D may be TRBD1 or TRBD2 (5 bases each). This CDR3 is built from 19 residues. CDR1 is MGHDK and CDR2 is SYGVNS in the germline V gene. V was pared by 4 bases and J by 0 bases, with 23 bases between. The CDR3 region is CASSGITRDLGTSTDTQYF. The CDR3 coding sequence is TGTGCCAGCAGTGGAATCACCAGGGATCTCGGGACGAGCACAGATACGCAGTATTTT.

Many counts were recorded for this clonotype. The J gene is TRBJ1-5, the V gene TRBV30, with TRBD1 as a possible D gene (5 bases). The CDR3 has 15 amino acids. Germline V gene lookup returns CDR1 GTSNPN and CDR2 SVGIG (reference sequence). V lost 3 bases and J 10 bases, leaving 22 bases between the germline ends. This chain's CDR3 is CAWRESGRKVYPQHF. CDR3 nucleotides: TGTGCCTGGAGGGAATCGGGACGGAAAGTATATCCCCAGCATTTT.

This clonotype turned up a few times. V is TRBV19 and J is TRBJ1-1; no clear D. The germline V gene has CDR1 LNHDA and CDR2 SQIVND (reference sequence). V dropped 5 bases and J dropped 2 bases, with 15 bases sitting between them. CDR3 size: 15 residues. CDR3 nucleotides: TGTGCCAGTAGTGGCTCGGAAAAGTTTAACACTGAAGCTTTCTTT. This gives the protein CASSGSEKFNTEAFF.

The V call is TRBV5-1, the J call TRBJ2-5; 13 bases map to TRBD2. This CDR3 comprises 17 residues. J gave up 5 bases and V 4 bases, and 11 bases lay outside the gene matches. The germline V gene encodes CDR1 SGHRS and CDR2 YFSETQ. In DNA form, the CDR3 reads TGCGCCAGCAGCGTTTCGCGGACTAGCGGGAGTCAGGAGACCCAGTACTTC. It yields the protein CASSVSRTSGSQETQYF.

This clonotype has just one count. The gene calls are TRBV9 and TRBJ2-3, with 10 bases matching TRBD1. Trimming cost V 0 bases and J 7 bases; bases outside gene matches: 5. In germline, CDR1 is SGDLS, CDR2 YYNGEE. This CDR3 region has 15 residues. Here the CDR3 DNA reads TGTGCCAGCAGCGTAGAGACAGGGGGCTCTCATACGCAGTATTTT. It translates to CASSVETGGSHTQYF.